The T cell receptor (beta chain) described here comes from a study of blood T cell repertoires in COVID-19. Whole-study context: Both acute and convalescent COVID-19 samples were obtained from the United States, Italy and Spain. PBMCs, B-cell-depleted T cells, or T cells were the source of the cDNA or gDNA that made up the material.

This table comes from immunoSEQ multiplex PCR, and its TCRdb copy is limited to in-frame clones, with some not included. Of more than 150,000 clones in the sample, roughly four fifths are singletons; the top ten hold around 7%. The CDR3 has 13 amino acids. The V gene lost 3 bases and the J gene lost 3 bases, with 8 bases spanning the gap. Germline V gene lookup returns CDR1 MNHEY and CDR2 SMNVEV (reference sequence). What was sequenced was peripheral blood. The rearrangement links TRBV27 to TRBJ1-2; no definite D call. The TCR originated in a human donor in a cohort sampled during active COVID-19. CDR3 in DNA: TGTGCCAGCAGTTTTTCGTCGGACTATGGCTACACCTTC. Translating it yields CASSFSSDYGYTF.